This is a list of T cell receptor beta chains from one sample in a study of regulatory dendritic cells for organ transplantation. This table comes from immunoSEQ multiplex PCR, and its TCRdb copy is limited to in-frame clones, with some not included. The sample lists approximately 35,000 clones, about 88% occurring once. Sequenced input: naive CD4+ T cells from blood. The receptors originated from a human donor in good health. CDR3s include the opening cysteine and the closing phenylalanine or tryptophan. D genes are given only for firm matches. Expanded clones get a size class; other rows say once, few or many, or leave the size out.

TRBV7-3,-,-,TRBJ2-1,TGTGCCAGCAGCTCTGACTGGGACAATGAGCAGTTCTTC,CASSSDWDNEQFF
TRBV7-9,-,-,TRBJ2-5,TGTGCCAGCAGCCGGATCGAAGAGACCCAGTACTTC,CASSRIEETQYF
TRBV9,-,TRBD1,TRBJ1-2,TGTGCCAGCAGCCAAGGACAGGACAACTATGGCTACACCTTC,CASSQGQDNYGYTF
TRBV4-3,-,TRBD1,TRBJ2-7,TGCGCCAGCAGCCAGACCGGGACAGGGGGCTACGAGCAGTACTTC,CASSQTGTGGYEQYF
TRBV10-3,-,-,TRBJ1-1,TGTGCCATCAGACAGGGTTTGGGGAACACTGAAGCTTTCTTT,CAIRQGLGNTEAFF
TRBV29-1,-,TRBD1,TRBJ1-1,TGCAGCGTTGAAGAAGCGCTGGGACAGGGGCGGTGGACTGAAGCTTTCTTT,CSVEEALGQGRWTEAFF
TRBV7-2,-,-,TRBJ1-2,TGTGCCAGCAGCCCCCACGCGGACTATGGCTACACCTTC,CASSPHADYGYTF
TRBV4-3,-,-,TRBJ2-3,TGCGCCAGCAGCCAAGGAACCTCAGGGGATGGGACAGATACGCAGTATTTT,CASSQGTSGDGTDTQYF
TRBV10-1,-,TRBD2,TRBJ2-3,TGCGCCAGCAACGGGACTAGCGGGAGGCCAATGACTCAGACAGATACGCAGTATTTT,CASNGTSGRPMTQTDTQYF
TRBV30,-,TRBD1,TRBJ2-7,TGTGCCTGGAGTGGTGGTATCGGGGACAGAGCCTACGAGCAGTACTTC,CAWSGGIGDRAYEQYF
TRBV30,-,TRBD2,TRBJ2-3,TGTGCCTGGAGTGGCGCGGGGGGTGGCACAGATACGCAGTATTTT,CAWSGAGGGTDTQYF
TRBV18,-,-,TRBJ2-3,TGTGCCAGCTCGGGTCCGCAGATTTCTAGCACAGATACGCAGTATTTT,CASSGPQISSTDTQYF
TRBV25-1,-,-,TRBJ2-6,TGTGCCAGCATAAAGGCTGGGGCCAACGTCCTGACTTTC,CASIKAGANVLTF
TRBV6-5,-,-,TRBJ1-1,TGTGCCAGCAGTTACCTCCTAGGGTCTGAAGCTTTCTTT,CASSYLLGSEAFF
TRBV28,-,-,TRBJ2-7,TGTGCCAGCAGTTCGGTAGCGGAGCCCTCCTACGAGCAGTACTTC,CASSSVAEPSYEQYF
TRBV29-1,-,-,TRBJ1-3,TGCAGCGTTGACTTGACAGGATCTGGAAACACCATATATTTT,CSVDLTGSGNTIYF
TRBV6-5,-,-,TRBJ2-7,TGTGCCAGCAGTTACGGGTCCGAGCAGTACTTC,CASSYGSEQYF
TRBV18,-,TRBD2,TRBJ2-1,TGTGCCAGCTCACCGTGGGAAAGCGGGGGGCCCTGGAATGAGCAGTTCTTC,CASSPWESGGPWNEQFF
TRBV7-8,-,TRBD2,TRBJ2-7,TGTGCCAGCAGCTTCTGGACTAGCGGGAGAGCTTACGAGCAGTACTTC,CASSFWTSGRAYEQYF
TRBV28,-,TRBD2,TRBJ2-4,TGTGCCAGCAGGGACAGGGCCGGGACTAGCGGCGCCAAAAACATTCAGTACTTC,CASRDRAGTSGAKNIQYF
TRBV15,few,-,TRBJ1-3,TGTGCCACCAGCAGAGATTGGTTTGGTCTAGGAAACACCATATATTTT,CATSRDWFGLGNTIYF
TRBV28,-,-,TRBJ1-1,TGTGCCAGCAGTTTTTACCGGGGAGGGCATGGTGAAGCTTTCTTT,CASSFYRGGHGEAFF
TRBV9,-,TRBD2,TRBJ2-3,TGTGCCAGCAGCTCTCCAGGACTAGCGGGAGCTCCAAGCACAGATACGCAGTATTTT,CASSSPGLAGAPSTDTQYF
TRBV7-9,-,-,TRBJ2-7,TGTGCCAGCAGCTTAGCAGGGACTGGGAGCTCCTACGAGCAGTACTTC,CASSLAGTGSSYEQYF
TRBV27,-,-,TRBJ2-5,TGTGCCAGCAGGGGTCCAGGGGCAGGGACCCAGTACTTC,CASRGPGAGTQYF
TRBV6-5,-,-,TRBJ2-4,TGTGCCAGCAGAGGGTATAGGGGCCCGGACATTCAGTACTTC,CASRGYRGPDIQYF
TRBV18,-,-,TRBJ1-6,TGTGCCAGCTCTGGTAATTCACCCCTCCACTTT,CASSGNSPLHF
TRBV6-1,-,-,TRBJ2-5,TGTGCCAGCAGTGAGGGGAGAGAGACCCAGTACTTC,CASSEGRETQYF
TRBV30,few,-,TRBJ1-1,TGTGCCTGGAGTGTTGACAGGTCCTACACTGAAGCTTTCTTT,CAWSVDRSYTEAFF
TRBV6-5,few,-,TRBJ1-5,TGTGCCAGCAGCAGGGGTTCGGTTCAGCCCCAGCATTTT,CASSRGSVQPQHF
TRBV27,-,-,TRBJ1-2,TGTGCCAGCAGTCTTACTGTGGGGGGGGCTAACTATGGCTACACCTTC,CASSLTVGGANYGYTF
TRBV6-5,once,TRBD1,TRBJ2-7,TGTGCCAGCAGTTACACCCGGACAGGCCGCTACGAGCAGTACTTC,CASSYTRTGRYEQYF
TRBV6-5,once,-,TRBJ1-2,TGTGCCAGCAGTTACGGAAATAACTATGGCTACACCTTC,CASSYGNNYGYTF
TRBV5-4,-,-,TRBJ2-2,TGTGCCAGCAGCCCAGCATTCGGGGGAGGCACCGGGGAGCTGTTTTTT,CASSPAFGGGTGELFF
TRBV6-1,-,TRBD1,TRBJ1-2,TGTGCCAGCAGTGACCGGGACAGATACCTACATGGCTACACCTTC,CASSDRDRYLHGYTF
TRBV27,-,-,TRBJ2-2,TGTGCCAGCAGACAGCTAGGGGTGCCCGGGGAGCTGTTTTTT,CASRQLGVPGELFF
TRBV6-1,few,TRBD1,TRBJ1-5,TGTGCCAGCAGCGTGACAGGGGCGGACAATCAGCCCCAGCATTTT,CASSVTGADNQPQHF
TRBV6-5,-,TRBD1,TRBJ1-1,TGTGCCAGCAGTGCCTGGGACAGCCGGAACACTGAAGCTTTCTTT,CASSAWDSRNTEAFF
TRBV2,-,-,TRBJ2-6,TGTGCCAGCTGTCCCTCTGGGGCCAACGTCCTGACTTTC,CASCPSGANVLTF
TRBV18,-,-,TRBJ1-5,TGTGCCAGCTCGTCACAGGGAGGCAATCAGCCCCAGCATTTT,CASSSQGGNQPQHF
TRBV19,-,-,TRBJ2-5,TGTGCCAGTAGTTCACCCGGCTACCAAGAGACCCAGTACTTC,CASSSPGYQETQYF
TRBV19,once,-,TRBJ2-7,TGTGCCAGTAGTATCCCTAAGGGGAGCTCCTACGAGCAGTACTTC,CASSIPKGSSYEQYF
TRBV9,-,-,TRBJ1-2,TGTGCCAGCAGCGTAGGCGGGGCAGAGAACTATGGCTACACCTTC,CASSVGGAENYGYTF
TRBV12-5,-,-,TRBJ2-3,TGTGCTAGTGGTGGCAGAAACAGACTCACAGATACGCAGTATTTT,CASGGRNRLTDTQYF
TRBV6-5,-,-,TRBJ2-7,TGTGCCAGCAGCCGGGACAAGATCTACGAGCAGTACTTC,CASSRDKIYEQYF
TRBV19,-,-,TRBJ1-1,TGTGCCAGTGCCGGGGACATGAACACTGAAGCTTTCTTT,CASAGDMNTEAFF
TRBV7-2,-,-,TRBJ2-1,TGTGCCAGCAGCTTAAATTATGAGCAGTTCTTC,CASSLNYEQFF
TRBV7-9,-,-,TRBJ2-3,TGTGCCAGCAGCTTTTTCAGGGATAGCACAGATACGCAGTATTTT,CASSFFRDSTDTQYF
TRBV6-1,once,-,TRBJ2-7,TGTGCCAGCAGCCAGTGGGGCGTCCAGGACCACGAGCAGTACTTC,CASSQWGVQDHEQYF
TRBV7-3,-,-,TRBJ2-1,TGTGCCAGCAGCTTATATGCGGGGAGCTCCTACAATGAGCAGTTCTTC,CASSLYAGSSYNEQFF
TRBV27,-,-,TRBJ1-2,TGTGCCAGCAGTTTACTTGGGACCTATGGCTACACCTTC,CASSLLGTYGYTF
TRBV14,-,TRBD1,TRBJ1-6,TGTGCCAGCAGCCAAGATTGGACCGCGACAGGGAAAGGTTCACCCCTCCACTTT,CASSQDWTATGKGSPLHF
TRBV10-3,-,TRBD2,TRBJ2-3,TGTGCCATCGCCCTAGCGGGAACCACAGATACGCAGTATTTT,CAIALAGTTDTQYF
TRBV28,-,-,TRBJ1-4,TGTGCCAGCAGTTTGGGGGGGGCAACTAATGAAAAACTGTTTTTT,CASSLGGATNEKLFF
TRBV4-1,-,-,TRBJ1-1,TGCGCCAGCCGGAAGATGGGGCAGGGAGGCGAGGCTTTCTTT,CASRKMGQGGEAFF
TRBV4-3,-,TRBD1,TRBJ2-2,TGCGCCAGCAGCCAAGGGGACAGCGGGGAGCTGTTTTTT,CASSQGDSGELFF
TRBV20-1,-,-,TRBJ2-2,TGCAGTGCTAGTAAAACCGGGGAGCTGTTTTTT,CSASKTGELFF
TRBV19,-,TRBD1,TRBJ1-5,TGTGCCAGTAGTATAGGACAGGGTTATAGCAATCAGCCCCAGCATTTT,CASSIGQGYSNQPQHF